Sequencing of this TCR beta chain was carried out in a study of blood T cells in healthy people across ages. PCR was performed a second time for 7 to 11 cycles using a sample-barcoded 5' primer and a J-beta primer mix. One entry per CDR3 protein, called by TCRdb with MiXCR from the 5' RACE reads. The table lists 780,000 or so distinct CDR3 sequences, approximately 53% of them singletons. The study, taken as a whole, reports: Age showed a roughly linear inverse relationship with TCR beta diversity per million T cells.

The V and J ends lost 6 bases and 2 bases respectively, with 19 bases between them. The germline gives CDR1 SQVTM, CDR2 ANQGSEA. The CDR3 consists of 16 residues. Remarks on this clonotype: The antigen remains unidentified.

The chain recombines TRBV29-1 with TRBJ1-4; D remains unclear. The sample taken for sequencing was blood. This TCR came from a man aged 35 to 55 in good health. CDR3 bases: TGCAGCGTCATAGCGGGATATCGGGAGACTAATGAAAAACTGTTTTTT. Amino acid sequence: CSVIAGYRETNEKLFF.